The 24 T cell receptor beta chains given below trace back to one sample, sequenced in a study of blood T cell repertoires in COVID-19. Libraries were prepared by immunoSEQ multiplex PCR; TCRdb keeps only in-frame clonotypes and omits some of them. The sample lists about 220,000 clones; 85% to 90% were seen once. The sample consisted of peripheral blood. These receptors all come from a woman aged 50 to 60 with COVID-19, enrolled during active disease.

The J gene is TRBJ2-7, the V gene TRBV10-3, with 10 positions matching TRBD2. Germline V gives CDR1 ENHRY, CDR2 SYGVKD. The CDR3 has 15 residues. The J segment lost 7 bases and the V segment lost 3 bases, leaving 9 bases of the junction unmatched. The chain's CDR3 is CAISESELAGQEQYF. In DNA, the CDR3 is TGTGCCATCAGTGAAAGCGAACTAGCGGGGCAGGAGCAGTACTTC.

The V gene is TRBV6-5, the J gene TRBJ1-5; a weak D match, TRBD1 (5 bases). With 7 bases removed from V and 6 bases from J, the gap between germline ends came to 13 bases. This CDR3 spans 13 amino acids. CDR1 is MNHEY and CDR2 is SVGAGI in the germline V gene. The CDR3 loop is CASNQGLGQPQHF. The DNA for the CDR3 is TGTGCCAGCAACCAGGGTCTAGGTCAGCCCCAGCATTTT.

The chain uses TRBV19 and TRBJ1-1; 7 bases are shared with TRBD1. With 5 bases clipped from V and 11 bases from J, the junction kept 11 bases outside the gene matches. Per the germline V gene, CDR1 is LNHDA and CDR2 is SQIVND (reference sequence). This CDR3 region has 13 residues. Here the CDR3 DNA reads TGTGCCAGTAGTGCCCGCGACAGGGACGGGGCTTTCTTT. Amino acid sequence: CASSARDRDGAFF.

CDR3 sequence: CASSSTGASNEKLFF. The CDR3 DNA follows: TGCGCCAGCAGCTCGACAGGGGCGTCTAATGAAAAACTGTTTTTT. The rearrangement links TRBV5-1 to TRBJ1-4; 8 bases map to TRBD1. Germline V gene sequence: CDR1 SGHRS, CDR2 YFSETQ. CDR3 length equals 15 residues. Losses at the gene ends were 3 bases for V and 3 bases for J; bases not matched to a gene: 4.

Only a few counts were recorded for this clone. V gene TRBV2 combines with J gene TRBJ1-5; TRBD1 matches at 11 bases. The CDR3 covers 17 residues. Per the germline V gene, CDR1 is SNHLY and CDR2 is FYNNEI. J lost 5 bases, V lost 6 bases, and 12 bases had no gene match. Here the CDR3 DNA reads TGTGCCAGCAGACCCTCGGACAGGGGGCTATCAGATCAGCCCCAGCATTTT. It specifies CASRPSDRGLSDQPQHF.

The chain couples TRBV6-2 or TRBV6-3 to TRBJ2-5; a weak D match, TRBD1 (6 bases). V was trimmed by 4 bases and J by 2 bases, leaving 14 bases between them. CDR3 length: 15 residues. Germline V gives CDR1 MNHEY, CDR2 SVGEGT. CDR3 in amino acids: CASSSHGQRQETQYF. CDR3 nucleotides: TGTGCCAGCAGTTCCCACGGACAGAGACAAGAGACCCAGTACTTC.

This chain links TRBV19 with TRBJ1-1, with D possibly TRBD1 on 5 matching bases. CDR1 is LNHDA and CDR2 is SQIVND in the germline V gene (reference sequence). Between the trimmed V and J ends, which lost 5 bases and 1 base, there was a span of 8 bases. This CDR3 contains 13 residues. As DNA, the CDR3 is TGTGCCAGTAGTCGACAGAAGAACACTGAAGCTTTCTTT. The encoded protein is CASSRQKNTEAFF.

This CDR3 is CASATTNTGELFF. CDR3 coding DNA: TGTGCCAGCGCCACAACGAACACCGGGGAGCTGTTTTTT. V is TRBV27 and J is TRBJ2-2; no definite D call. Looked up from germline, CDR1 is MNHEY and CDR2 is SMNVEV (reference sequence). Trimming left V 8 bases short and J 0 bases short, with 7 bases between. This CDR3 spans 13 amino acids.

J is TRBJ2-3 and V is TRBV3-1 (or the pseudogene TRBV3-2); a weak D match, TRBD1 (6 bases). CDR1 is LGHDT and CDR2 is YNNKEL in the germline V gene (reference sequence). The CDR3 spans 15 residues. V was clipped by 0 bases and J by 1 base, with 8 bases between them. The CDR3 DNA is TGTGCCAGCAGCCAAGATTGGGGGCGCACAGATACGCAGTATTTT. Residues: CASSQDWGRTDTQYF.

This chain connects TRBV11-2 to TRBJ2-7; TRBD1 is a possible D gene (6 bases). This CDR3 is 13 amino acids long. V lost 5 bases to trimming and J lost 0 bases, with 8 bases between them. Per germline, CDR1 SGHAT and CDR2 FQNNGV. CDR3 amino acids: CASSVQGSYEQYV. The CDR3 DNA reads TGTGCCAGCAGCGTACAGGGCTCCTACGAGCAGTACGTC.

This chain joins TRBV19 and TRBJ1-5, with TRBD1 as a possible D gene (6 bases). The CDR3 totals 16 residues. CDR1 and CDR2 from the germline V gene are LNHDA and SQIVND (reference sequence). V lost 5 bases and J lost 0, with 14 bases in between. CDR3 sequence reads: CASSVRRQVSNQPQHF. The CDR3 DNA follows: TGTGCCAGTAGTGTTAGGAGACAGGTTAGCAATCAGCCCCAGCATTTT.

The chain combines TRBV11-3 with TRBJ2-7, with a tentative D call TRBD1 (6 bases). Per germline, CDR1 SGHNT and CDR2 YENEEA. V shed 6 bases and J shed 1 base, with 16 bases lying between them. The CDR3 has 15 residues. The CDR3: CASRPGTSPSYEQYF. The CDR3, as DNA: TGTGCCAGCAGACCTGGGACAAGCCCTTCCTACGAGCAGTACTTC.

The chain has TRBV27 and TRBJ1-6; tentatively, D is TRBD1 (5 bases). V shed 8 bases and J shed 7 bases, with 15 bases lying between them. This CDR3 region has 14 residues. Germline-derived CDR1 and CDR2 are MNHEY and SMNVEV (reference sequence). The CDR3 loop reads CASLTFSGNSPLHF. The CDR3 DNA follows: TGTGCCAGCCTAACCTTCTCAGGGAATTCACCCCTCCACTTT.

CDR3 region: CATSPSGGIRETQYF. CDR3 nucleotides: TGTGCCACCTCGCCTTCGGGGGGGATAAGAGAGACCCAGTACTTC. This sequence joins TRBV5-5 and TRBJ2-5; TRBD2 matches at 8 bases. The CDR3 totals 15 residues. Trimming took 9 bases from V and 4 from J; bases not matched to a gene: 14. Germline loops: CDR1 SGHKS, CDR2 YYEKEE (reference sequence). Drawing the rest from reference TRBV5-5 and TRBJ2-5, the complete variable domain is DAGVTQSPTHLIKTRGQQVTLRCSPISGHKSVSWYQQVLGQGPQFIFQYYEKEERGRGNFPDRFSARQFPNYSSELNVNALLLGDSALYLCATSPSGGIRETQYFGPGTRLLVL.

The V call is TRBV27, the J call TRBJ2-3; TRBD1 matches at 8 bases. There are 12 residues in the CDR3. Germline V gene lookup returns CDR1 MNHEY and CDR2 SMNVEV (reference sequence). The J segment lost 12 bases and the V segment lost 4 bases, leaving 6 bases of the junction unmatched. The CDR3 region has the DNA TGTGCCAGCAGTTCTCCGGGACAGGTCCAGTATTTT. Its protein product is CASSSPGQVQYF.

V and J are TRBV19 and TRBJ2-4, with TRBD1 identical over 8 bases. The CDR3 has 15 amino acids. V was clipped by 1 base and J by 1 base; unmatched bases: 0. Germline V gene data show CDR1 as LNHDA and CDR2 as SQIVND (reference sequence). The chain's CDR3 is CASSIGQGAKNIQYF. The DNA for the CDR3 is TGTGCCAGTAGTATAGGACAGGGGGCCAAAAACATTCAGTACTTC.

The chain combines TRBV27 with TRBJ1-5, with no clear D. The CDR3 sequence is 16 residues long. Germline CDR1 MNHEY, CDR2 SMNVEV (reference sequence). Trimming pared 5 bases from V and 0 bases from J, leaving 14 bases between. CDR3 nucleotides: TGTGCCAGCAGTCAATGGGCCGACGGTAGCAATCAGCCCCAGCATTTT. This codes for CASSQWADGSNQPQHF.

This chain uses TRBV24-1 with TRBJ1-2; TRBD1 matches at 9 bases. Germline V gives CDR1 KGHDR, CDR2 SFDVKD. J gave up 9 bases and V 3 bases, and 10 bases lay outside the gene matches. The CDR3 totals 15 residues. The CDR3 sequence: CATSDISGTGMSYTF. The CDR3 DNA follows: TGTGCCACCAGTGATATAAGCGGGACAGGGATGAGCTACACCTTC.

This chain joins TRBV5-1 and TRBJ1-1; D is ambiguous. CDR3 length equals 14 residues. The V end was cut by 0 bases, the J end by 11 bases, with 17 bases between. Germline V lookup: CDR1 SGHRS, CDR2 YFSETQ. CDR3 region: CASSLVAGRSWAFF. CDR3 sequence (DNA): TGCGCCAGCAGCTTGGTCGCAGGCCGAAGTTGGGCTTTCTTT.

The CDR3 DNA reads as TGTGCCAGCAGCCCGGCGGGGTCCCCCCTATACAATGAGCAGTTCTTC. Protein: CASSPAGSPLYNEQFF. The chain recombines TRBV7-3 with TRBJ2-1; tentatively, D is TRBD2 (6 bases). Germline lookup yields CDR1 SGHTA and CDR2 FQGTGA. The CDR3 sequence is 16 residues long. The V gene lost 5 bases and the J gene lost 4 bases, with 18 bases spanning the gap.

The table lists this clone with a count of one. The V gene is TRBV2, the J gene TRBJ1-2; D gene unclear. The CDR3 covers 11 residues. Trimming took 7 bases from V and 7 from J, leaving 10 bases between them. The germline V gene encodes CDR1 SNHLY and CDR2 FYNNEI. For the CDR3, the DNA is TGTGCCAGCACCGGGTTAAGTGGCTACACCTTC. This encodes CASTGLSGYTF. The complete variable domain, with remaining parts taken from reference TRBV2 and TRBJ1-2, reads EPEVTQTPSHQVTQMGQEVILRCVPISNHLYFYWYRQILGQKVEFLVSFYNNEISEKSEIFDDQFSVERPDGSNFTLKIRSTKLEDSAMYFCASTGLSGYTFGSGTRLTVV.

The chain combines TRBV11-2 with TRBJ2-5; TRBD2 matches 7 bases. There are 16 residues in the CDR3. Trimming cost V 4 bases and J 0 bases; bases outside gene matches: 8. The V gene's germline CDR1 is SGHAT and CDR2 FQNNGV. The CDR3 sequence: CASSSSSGTYQETQYF. The CDR3 region has the DNA TGTGCCAGCAGCTCCTCTAGCGGAACCTACCAAGAGACCCAGTACTTC.

In its sample, this clone was seen a few times. J is TRBJ1-3 and V is TRBV28; D gene ambiguous. The germline CDR1 and CDR2 sequences are MDHEN and SYDVKM. The V and J ends lost 3 bases and 2 bases respectively, with 14 bases between them. The CDR3 length is 16 residues. The CDR3 sequence: CASSLSIGQAGNTIYF. CDR3 coding DNA: TGTGCCAGCAGTTTGAGTATTGGGCAGGCTGGAAACACCATATATTTT.

The rearrangement links TRBV7-6 to TRBJ2-2; 8 bases map to TRBD1. This CDR3 is built from 16 residues. V shed 5 bases and J 5 bases; nucleotides not matched to a gene: 10. Germline assignment: CDR1 SGHVS and CDR2 FNYEAQ. The CDR3 loop is CASSLGQGVITGELFF. CDR3 nucleotides: TGTGCCAGCAGCCTAGGACAGGGCGTAATTACCGGGGAGCTGTTTTTT.